The 30 T cell receptor beta chains below all came from one sample that was sequenced in a study of cytomegalovirus exposure and HLA in healthy donors. A multiplex PCR was run with 60 Vbeta primers and 13 Jbeta primers. TCRdb's copy holds only in-frame clones and misses some; the assay was immunoSEQ multiplex PCR. Seen here are 110,000 to 150,000 clones, approximately 72% observed once, and the top ten hold 2% to 2.5%. The sequencing input was PBMCs. The receptors were gathered from a middle-aged man in good health and CMV-seronegative.

The chain is built from TRBV7-3 and TRBJ2-3; 10 bases are shared with TRBD2. J gave up 7 bases and V 4 bases, and 8 bases lay outside the gene matches. The germline gives CDR1 SGHTA, CDR2 FQGTGA. The CDR3 totals 15 residues. CDR3: CASSSRAGGFYTQYF. The CDR3 DNA is TGTGCCAGCAGCTCCCGAGCGGGGGGGTTTTATACGCAGTATTTT.

Only one count was recorded for this clone. CDR3 protein: CASSLDGASGGYTF. CDR3 bases: TGTGCCAGCAGCTTGGATGGCGCCAGCGGGGGCTACACCTTC. V gene TRBV5-4 combines with J gene TRBJ1-2, with D hard to call. The CDR3 has 14 residues. Trimming pared 0 bases from V and 8 bases from J, leaving 14 bases between. Germline V lookup: CDR1 SGHNT, CDR2 YYREEE (reference sequence).

This chain uses TRBV7-2 with TRBJ2-7; 11 bases match TRBD2. J gave up 5 bases and V 5 bases, and 11 bases lay outside the gene matches. This CDR3 comprises 16 residues. Germline CDR1 SGHTA, CDR2 FQGNSA. The CDR3 nucleotides are TGTGCCAGCAGCCTACGAACGGGACTAGCGGTGAACGAGCAGTACTTC. As protein: CASSLRTGLAVNEQYF.

CDR3: CASSPLNSNQPQHF. DNA of the CDR3: TGTGCCAGCAGCCCCCTAAATAGCAATCAGCCCCAGCATTTT. The chain recombines TRBV6-5 with TRBJ1-5; no definite D call. From germline, CDR1 is MNHEY and CDR2 SVGAGI. The CDR3 spans 14 residues. Between the trimmed V and J ends, which lost 6 bases and 0 bases, there was a span of 9 bases.

V is TRBV2 and J is TRBJ2-2; 10 bases align to TRBD2. Germline CDR1 and CDR2: SNHLY and FYNNEI. Unmatched junction bases numbered 6, after V lost 8 bases and J lost 0 bases. The CDR3 is made up of 16 amino acids. For the CDR3, the DNA is TGTGCCAGCCGAAGACTAGCGGGTTCGAACACCGGGGAGCTGTTTTTT. As protein: CASRRLAGSNTGELFF.

V is TRBV6-1 and J is TRBJ2-7, with 8 bases fitting TRBD2. Per germline, CDR1 MNHNS and CDR2 SASEGT. This CDR3 comprises 14 residues. With 3 bases clipped from V and 1 base from J, the junction kept 2 bases outside the gene matches. The DNA of the CDR3 is TGTGCCAGCAGTGAGCCTAGCGGGTCCTACGAGCAGTACTTC. Its protein product is CASSEPSGSYEQYF.

The chain couples TRBV9 to TRBJ2-1; 11 nucleotides align to TRBD2. The CDR3 runs 16 residues. With 0 bases clipped from V and 4 bases from J, the junction kept 3 bases outside the gene matches. Germline V lookup: CDR1 SGDLS, CDR2 YYNGEE. CDR3 nucleotides: TGTGCCAGCAGCGTAGGGGCTAGCGGGGGGTACAATGAGCAGTTCTTC. Translating it yields CASSVGASGGYNEQFF. Supplemented by reference TRBV9 and TRBJ2-1, the full variable domain reads DSGVTQTPKHLITATGQRVTLRCSPRSGDLSVYWYQQSLDQGLQFLIQYYNGEERAKGNILERFSAQQFPDLHSELNLSSLELGDSALYFCASSVGASGGYNEQFFGPGTRLTVL.

The rearrangement joins TRBV27 to TRBJ2-4; 7 bases are a match to TRBD1. Germline V lookup: CDR1 MNHEY, CDR2 SMNVEV (reference sequence). The CDR3 spans 16 residues. The trim removed 5 bases at V and 0 bases at J, leaving 7 bases unmatched. CDR3 DNA: TGTGCCAGCAGTCCCGGGGACAGTTTAGCCAAAAACATTCAGTACTTC. Residues: CASSPGDSLAKNIQYF.

This chain joins TRBV6-5 and TRBJ1-2; possibly TRBD1 for D (6 bases). V lost 0 bases and J lost 2, with 10 bases in between. The CDR3 totals 15 residues. Germline V gene data show CDR1 as MNHEY and CDR2 as SVGAGI. CDR3 loop: CASSYSHRANYGYTF. The CDR3 coding sequence is TGTGCCAGCAGTTACTCGCACAGGGCCAACTATGGCTACACCTTC.

The rearrangement links TRBV5-6 to TRBJ1-6; TRBD1 matches at 8 bases. Looked up from germline, CDR1 is SGHDT and CDR2 is YYEEEE. Trimming cost V 3 bases and J 10 bases; bases outside gene matches: 3. This CDR3 region has 13 residues. The CDR3 DNA follows: TGTGCCAGCAGCTCAGGGGGCGTATCACCCCTCCACTTT. It encodes CASSSGGVSPLHF.

The chain employs TRBV4-1 and TRBJ2-7; 9 nucleotides line up with TRBD2. Germline CDR1 and CDR2: MGHRA and YSYEKL. V lost 0 bases to trimming and J lost 1 base; unmatched junction nucleotides: 4. The CDR3 totals 16 residues. The CDR3 nucleotides are TGCGCCAGCAGCCAAGATCCTAGCGGGGTATCCTACGAGCAGTACTTC. This gives the protein CASSQDPSGVSYEQYF.

The chain employs TRBV7-9 and TRBJ2-5; 15 bases are a match to TRBD2. This CDR3 comprises 16 residues. Trimming removed 4 bases from V and 9 bases from J; junction bases left unmatched: 9. Germline V gives CDR1 SEHNR, CDR2 FQNEAQ (reference sequence). The CDR3 coding sequence is TGTGCCAGCAGCTCCTCCGGGACTAGCGGGAGGAGGTCCCAGTACTTC. Protein: CASSSSGTSGRRSQYF.

V gene TRBV19 combines with J gene TRBJ1-5; D may be TRBD1 (5 bases). Germline loops: CDR1 LNHDA, CDR2 SQIVND (reference sequence). This CDR3 is 14 amino acids long. V was pared by 3 bases and J by 5 bases, with 11 bases between. CDR3 loop: CASSIWGVDQPQHF. The CDR3, as DNA: TGTGCCAGTAGTATCTGGGGGGTTGATCAGCCCCAGCATTTT.

The chain uses TRBV7-9 and TRBJ2-7; TRBD1 matches at 7 bases. The CDR3 is 17 amino acids. From germline, CDR1 is SEHNR and CDR2 FQNEAQ (reference sequence). V dropped 2 bases and J dropped 3; count of bases not matched to a gene: 13. The CDR3 here is CASSLFIASAGGYEQYF. Written as DNA, the CDR3 is TGTGCCAGCAGCTTATTCATCGCGAGTGCAGGGGGCTACGAGCAGTACTTC.

The chain has TRBV30 and TRBJ2-1; 9 bases align to TRBD2. This CDR3 spans 14 amino acids. V gave up 0 bases and J gave up 15 bases; unmatched junction bases: 12. Germline CDR1 GTSNPN, CDR2 SVGIG (reference sequence). CDR3 region: CAWSVLGRGGSRFF. Here the CDR3 DNA reads TGTGCCTGGAGTGTACTGGGGCGGGGGGGGAGTAGGTTCTTC.

J is TRBJ1-3 and V is TRBV7-6; no definite D call. The CDR3 sequence is 15 residues long. The ends were cut back, 2 bases at V and 5 bases at J, with 13 bases in the middle. Germline values: CDR1 SGHVS, CDR2 FNYEAQ. The CDR3: CASSLQGSARNTIYF. Written as DNA, the CDR3 is TGTGCCAGCAGCTTACAAGGCAGCGCTAGAAACACCATATATTTT.

This sequence joins TRBV5-4 and TRBJ2-3; 12 bases map to TRBD2. The germline CDR1 and CDR2 sequences are SGHNT and YYREEE (reference sequence). This CDR3 contains 15 residues. V gave up 3 bases and J gave up 2 bases; unmatched junction bases: 1. CDR3 region: CASSSSGGATDTQYF. CDR3 bases: TGTGCCAGCAGCTCTAGCGGGGGGGCCACAGATACGCAGTATTTT.

The chain couples TRBV5-4 to TRBJ2-3, with TRBD2 as a possible D gene (5 bases). The length of the CDR3 is 14 residues. Trimming pared 1 base from V and 4 bases from J, leaving 10 bases between. The germline V gene encodes CDR1 SGHNT and CDR2 YYREEE (reference sequence). Written as DNA, the CDR3 is TGTGCCAGCAGCTTGCGGGGTCGCGCAGATACGCAGTATTTT. Its translation is CASSLRGRADTQYF.

The chain uses TRBV6-4 and TRBJ2-3; tentative D call: TRBD1 (5 bases). V was trimmed by 4 bases and J by 2 bases, leaving 10 bases between them. The CDR3 is made up of 14 amino acids. Germline V gene data show CDR1 as MRHNA and CDR2 as SNTAGT. In nucleotides, the CDR3 is TGTGCCAGCAGTGTACAAGGGGACACAGATACGCAGTATTTT. Translation: CASSVQGDTDTQYF.

DNA for the CDR3: TGCGCCAGCAGCCTAGACAGCTCTGGGGCCAACGTCCTGACTTTC. Protein: CASSLDSSGANVLTF. The rearrangement uses TRBV5-1 and TRBJ2-6; D possibly corresponds to TRBD1 (5 bases). Germline CDR1 and CDR2: SGHRS and YFSETQ. The CDR3 spans 15 residues. V lost 4 bases and J 0 bases, leaving 8 bases between the germline ends.

This clone was recorded a few times. The rearrangement links TRBV7-9 to TRBJ2-7, with 9 bases matching TRBD2. The CDR3 covers 17 residues. CDR1 is SEHNR and CDR2 is FQNEAQ in the germline V gene (reference sequence). The junction had 12 bases not matched to a gene; V was cut back by 2 bases and J by 4 bases. Here the CDR3 reads CASSLSAGGLLRYEQYF. CDR3 DNA sequence: TGTGCCAGCAGCTTATCGGCGGGGGGGCTTCTGAGGTACGAGCAGTACTTC.

The chain links TRBV6-1 to TRBJ2-3; 7 bases align to TRBD1. The CDR3 has 19 amino acids. V lost 0 bases and J lost 5; bases outside the gene matches: 17. Germline CDR1 is MNHNS and CDR2 is SASEGT. CDR3 sequence reads: CASSEARCRRQGSKDTQYF. As DNA, the CDR3 is TGTGCCAGCAGTGAAGCCCGCTGCCGAAGACAGGGAAGTAAAGATACGCAGTATTTT.

In its sample, this clone was seen a few times. This sequence joins TRBV6-5 and TRBJ1-1, with 7 positions matching TRBD1. Germline CDR1 and CDR2: MNHEY and SVGAGI. V gave up 5 bases and J gave up 7 bases; unmatched junction bases: 7. The CDR3 is 13 residues long. CDR3 residues: CASSQGQSIEAFF. DNA for the CDR3: TGTGCCAGCAGTCAGGGACAGAGCATTGAAGCTTTCTTT.

V usage is TRBV5-8 and J usage is TRBJ2-4, with 7 bases that match TRBD1. Germline V gene lookup returns CDR1 SGHTS and CDR2 YDEGEE. J lost 6 bases, V lost 5 bases, and 17 bases had no gene match. This CDR3 region has 17 residues. The CDR3 DNA sequence: TGTGCCAGCAGTCGACACTCGACAGGGATTCTTAGAAACATTCAGTACTTC. This sequence encodes CASSRHSTGILRNIQYF.

This chain joins TRBV2 and TRBJ2-1, with 9 positions matching TRBD1. Germline assignment: CDR1 SNHLY and CDR2 FYNNEI. V dropped 7 bases and J dropped 9; count of bases not matched to a gene: 7. The CDR3 is 13 amino acids. Here the CDR3 reads CASNPGQGVEQFF. The CDR3 coding sequence is TGTGCCAGCAATCCGGGACAGGGTGTTGAGCAGTTCTTC. Filled out from reference TRBV2 and TRBJ2-1, the complete variable domain reads EPEVTQTPSHQVTQMGQEVILRCVPISNHLYFYWYRQILGQKVEFLVSFYNNEISEKSEIFDDQFSVERPDGSNFTLKIRSTKLEDSAMYFCASNPGQGVEQFFGPGTRLTVL.

This clone showed up just a few times. The chain carries TRBV10-1 and TRBJ2-1, with 7 positions matching TRBD2. The CDR3 has 17 amino acids. Germline V gene data show CDR1 as WNHNN and CDR2 as SYGVQD (reference sequence). The J segment lost 0 bases and the V segment lost 3 bases, leaving 8 bases of the junction unmatched. The CDR3 reads CASSDHSGLSSYNEQFF. CDR3 coding DNA: TGCGCCAGCAGTGATCATAGCGGGTTGAGCTCCTACAATGAGCAGTTCTTC.

This clone was seen only a few times. This rearrangement joins TRBV6-5 to TRBJ1-2; tentatively, D is TRBD1 (5 bases). V was cut by 2 bases and J by 4 bases, with 14 bases left in between. Germline CDR1 and CDR2: MNHEY and SVGAGI. CDR3 length equals 15 residues. CDR3 sequence reads: CASSYSGREVYGYTF. The CDR3 DNA reads as TGTGCCAGCAGTTACAGCGGCAGGGAGGTCTATGGCTACACCTTC.

The chain uses TRBV19 and TRBJ2-1; D is perhaps TRBD2 (6 bases). Trimming removed 3 bases at V and 4 bases at J, with 13 bases between. The CDR3 runs to 15 residues. Germline CDR1 LNHDA, CDR2 SQIVND (reference sequence). The CDR3 coding sequence is TGTGCCAGTAGTATGGAGGGGCCGTTATACAATGAGCAGTTCTTC. Translation gives CASSMEGPLYNEQFF.

This chain connects TRBV19 to TRBJ1-4; 8 bases fit TRBD1. The germline gives CDR1 LNHDA, CDR2 SQIVND (reference sequence). The CDR3 is made up of 17 amino acids. The J segment lost 8 bases and the V segment lost 2 bases, leaving 13 bases of the junction unmatched. The CDR3 nucleotides read TGTGCCAGTAGTATAAGGCGGCAGGGGGCCTTTATCGAAAAACTGTTTTTT. Translated: CASSIRRQGAFIEKLFF.

This chain uses TRBV2 with TRBJ1-3; D remains ambiguous. There are 14 residues in the CDR3. Germline V CDR1 and CDR2: SNHLY, FYNNEI. Deletions cut 7 bases from V and 2 bases from J, with 12 bases between. CDR3: CASMGLKAGNTIYF. In DNA, the CDR3 is TGTGCCAGCATGGGCCTCAAGGCTGGAAACACCATATATTTT.